Presented here are 27 T cell receptor beta chains from one specimen sequenced in a study of blood T cells in healthy people across ages. The use of a sample-barcoded 5' primer and a J-beta primer mix characterized a second PCR of about 6 to 12 cycles. MiXCR, applied by TCRdb to the 5' RACE reads, yields one record per CDR3 protein. This table has roughly 1.5 million distinct CDR3 sequences, roughly two fifths appearing once. The sample consisted of blood. Source of these receptors: a woman in her late teens or twenties in good health.

As for this clonotype: The junction and the germline gene differ at one end; a read error may be behind it. The V call is TRBV5-1, the J call TRBJ2-1; 7 nucleotides agree with TRBD1. The CDR3 covers 15 residues. Germline CDR1 SGHRS, CDR2 YFSETQ. In DNA form, the CDR3 reads TGCGCCGGCAGCTCGGGACAGTTCCCCTACAATGAGCAGTTCTTC. This encodes CAGSSGQFPYNEQFF.

Only a few counts were recorded for this clonotype. J is TRBJ2-4 and V is TRBV2; 11 bases map to TRBD1. Germline values: CDR1 SNHLY, CDR2 FYNNEI. Trimming at V came to 4 bases and at J to 0 bases, leaving 11 bases not matched to a gene. The CDR3 has 19 amino acids. The CDR3 region has the DNA TGTGCCAGCAGTGCATATTCCGGGACAGGGGGATTAGCCAAAAACATTCAGTACTTC. Its protein product is CASSAYSGTGGLAKNIQYF. Together with reference TRBV2 and TRBJ2-4, the CDR3 gives the full variable domain: EPEVTQTPSHQVTQMGQEVILRCVPISNHLYFYWYRQILGQKVEFLVSFYNNEISEKSEIFDDQFSVERPDGSNFTLKIRSTKLEDSAMYFCASSAYSGTGGLAKNIQYFGAGTRLSVL.

The chain carries TRBV6-1 and TRBJ1-1, with D hard to call. The germline V gene has CDR1 MNHNS and CDR2 SASEGT. The CDR3 sequence is 14 residues long. V gave up 6 bases and J gave up 5 bases, with 16 bases separating them. DNA for the CDR3: TGTGCCAGCAGGACAAGGGTTAGCGGAACTGAAGCTTTCTTT. This encodes CASRTRVSGTEAFF.

This sequence joins TRBV2 and TRBJ2-1, with 9 bases identical to TRBD1. Germline V CDR1 and CDR2: SNHLY, FYNNEI. The J segment lost 1 base and the V segment lost 8 bases, leaving 9 bases of the junction unmatched. The CDR3 sequence is 16 residues long. The CDR3 DNA reads as TGTGCCAGCCGGATCTTGGGGACAGGGTCCTACAATGAGCAGTTCTTC. As protein: CASRILGTGSYNEQFF. Full variable domain (missing parts from reference TRBV2 and TRBJ2-1): EPEVTQTPSHQVTQMGQEVILRCVPISNHLYFYWYRQILGQKVEFLVSFYNNEISEKSEIFDDQFSVERPDGSNFTLKIRSTKLEDSAMYFCASRILGTGSYNEQFFGPGTRLTVL.

This clonotype was found a few times. The chain employs TRBV20-1 and TRBJ2-3; the D gene is possibly TRBD1 (5 bases). V dropped 6 bases and J dropped 1 base, with 14 bases sitting between them. The CDR3 consists of 14 residues. In germline, CDR1 is DFQATT, CDR2 SNEGSKA (reference sequence). This CDR3 reads CSAYGAGRTDTQYF. In DNA, the CDR3 is TGCAGTGCGTATGGGGCAGGCCGCACAGATACGCAGTATTTT.

This clonotype was observed a few times. The chain is built from TRBV7-2 and TRBJ1-1; D is undetermined. CDR3 length: 15 residues. Germline V gene sequence: CDR1 SGHTA, CDR2 FQGNSA. Trimming cost V 1 base and J 4 bases, with 13 bases left between them. DNA for the CDR3: TGTGCCAGCAGCTTAGGTCAGCCGGGTGGCACTGAAGCTTTCTTT. Amino acids: CASSLGQPGGTEAFF.

This clonotype has more than one count but fewer than ten. V gene TRBV21-1 combines with J gene TRBJ1-4; TRBD1, the table's D call, lacks a check against the DNA. TRBV21-1 is a recognized pseudogene. CDR3 length: 15 residues. CDR3 nucleotides: TGTGCCAGCAGCAGAAGGGACAGGGTAGCGGAAAAACTGTTTTTT. This codes for CASSRRDRVAEKLFF.

The chain links TRBV4-1 to TRBJ2-4; D may be TRBD1 (5 bases). From germline, CDR1 is MGHRA and CDR2 YSYEKL. The CDR3 is 15 residues long. V dropped 3 bases and J dropped 3 bases, with 12 bases sitting between them. The CDR3 region is CASSQLGEVKNIQYF. The DNA of the CDR3 is TGCGCCAGCAGCCAGTTAGGGGAAGTCAAAAACATTCAGTACTTC.

The DNA for the CDR3 is TGTGCCAGCAGTAAGGACAGGAACGGTAACTATGGCTACACCTTC. Translating it yields CASSKDRNGNYGYTF. The chain couples TRBV12-3 or TRBV12-4 to TRBJ1-2; TRBD1 matches 7 bases. There are 15 residues in the CDR3. V gave up 5 bases and J gave up 1 base; unmatched junction bases: 7.

In its sample, this clonotype was seen a few times. The chain has TRBV12-3 or TRBV12-4 and TRBJ1-6; unclear D gene. This CDR3 region has 13 residues. The germline V and J ends were trimmed by 2 bases and 7 bases, with 6 bases remaining between them. The CDR3 sequence: CASSLNWNSPLHF. CDR3 bases: TGTGCCAGCAGTTTAAATTGGAATTCACCCCTCCACTTT.

This clonotype was found a few times. V and J are TRBV24-1 and TRBJ2-7; 11 nucleotides align to TRBD2. With V trimmed by 7 bases and J by 3 bases, 4 bases remained unmatched. CDR1 is KGHDR, CDR2 SFDVKD, per germline. CDR3 size: 14 residues. The CDR3 nucleotides read TGTGCCACCAGCTCTAGCGGGAGGTTCTACGAGCAGTACTTC. Translated: CATSSSGRFYEQYF.

The J gene is TRBJ1-2, the V gene TRBV7-2; D is undetermined. The CDR3 is made up of 16 amino acids. Trimming removed 5 bases at V and 2 bases at J, with 18 bases between. Germline V gene data show CDR1 as SGHTA and CDR2 as FQGNSA. The DNA of the CDR3 is TGTGCCAGCAGCGAATCGGTCAGGCTTCCGAACTATGGCTACACCTTC. This translates into CASSESVRLPNYGYTF. The full variable domain, its missing parts supplied by reference TRBV7-2 and TRBJ1-2, is GAGVSQSPSNKVTEKGKDVELRCDPISGHTALYWYRQSLGQGLEFLIYFQGNSAPDKSGLPSDRFSAERTGGSVSTLTIQRTQQEDSAVYLCASSESVRLPNYGYTFGSGTRLTVV.

The V gene is TRBV20-1, the J gene TRBJ2-3; tentative D call: TRBD1 (5 bases). With 3 bases removed from V and 0 bases from J, the gap between germline ends came to 13 bases. Germline V gives CDR1 DFQATT, CDR2 SNEGSKA (reference sequence). The CDR3 has 15 residues. This CDR3 reads CSASKGRDSTDTQYF. The CDR3 DNA sequence: TGCAGTGCTAGTAAGGGGCGCGATAGCACAGATACGCAGTATTTT.

The chain joins TRBV4-1 to TRBJ1-5; D unclear. The germline V gene encodes CDR1 MGHRA and CDR2 YSYEKL. V lost 2 bases and J 3 bases, leaving 14 bases between the germline ends. CDR3 length equals 16 residues. CDR3 protein: CASSQRAMTVNQPQHF. CDR3 coding DNA: TGCGCCAGCAGCCAACGGGCAATGACGGTCAATCAGCCCCAGCATTTT.

CDR3 sequence (DNA): TGCAGTGCTTTTGTAGCGGGGGGCCTGAAAGAGACCCAGTACTTC. This sequence encodes CSAFVAGGLKETQYF. The chain carries TRBV20-1 and TRBJ2-5; 10 nucleotides match TRBD2. With V trimmed by 5 bases and J by 3 bases, 9 bases remained unmatched. The length of the CDR3 is 15 residues. CDR1 and CDR2 from the germline V gene are DFQATT and SNEGSKA (reference sequence).

The chain has TRBV7-2 and TRBJ2-2; D gene unclear. Trimming removed 4 bases from V and 0 bases from J, with 9 bases in between. Germline V lookup: CDR1 SGHTA, CDR2 FQGNSA. The CDR3 totals 15 residues. The CDR3 DNA reads as TGTGCCAGCAGCTCTACGATGGCGAACACCGGGGAGCTGTTTTTT. Amino acid sequence: CASSSTMANTGELFF.

The rearrangement links TRBV9 to TRBJ1-1; TRBD1 matches 9 bases. CDR1 is SGDLS, CDR2 YYNGEE, per germline. The CDR3 totals 18 residues. V dropped 0 bases and J dropped 6; count of bases not matched to a gene: 15. The CDR3 loop is CASSVDPRRPTGGSEAFF. The CDR3 nucleotides read TGTGCCAGCAGCGTAGACCCACGAAGGCCTACAGGGGGCTCTGAAGCTTTCTTT.

V usage is TRBV27 and J usage is TRBJ2-5; D is unclear. Between the trimmed V and J ends, which lost 6 bases and 1 base, there was a span of 12 bases. This CDR3 has 14 amino acids. Germline lookup yields CDR1 MNHEY and CDR2 SMNVEV (reference sequence). Written as DNA, the CDR3 is TGTGCCAGCAGACCCTTAGAGTTCCAAGAGACCCAGTACTTC. It encodes CASRPLEFQETQYF.

This clonotype was found a few times. The rearrangement links TRBV20-1 to TRBJ1-2; no clear D. The V gene lost 2 bases and the J gene lost 12 bases, with 19 bases spanning the gap. Germline CDR1 DFQATT, CDR2 SNEGSKA (reference sequence). The CDR3 totals 13 residues. The CDR3 is CSARPGTLGLDTF. As DNA, the CDR3 is TGCAGTGCTAGACCGGGAACACTTGGCTTAGACACCTTC.

This clonotype was recorded only once. The chain joins TRBV20-1 to TRBJ1-2; possible D gene TRBD1, 5 bases. The CDR3 covers 13 residues. Trimming took 6 bases from V and 4 from J, leaving 15 bases between them. CDR1 and CDR2 (germline): DFQATT, SNEGSKA (reference sequence). CDR3: CSAVVREVYGYTF. CDR3 DNA: TGCAGTGCGGTAGTCAGGGAAGTCTATGGCTACACCTTC.

This clonotype was seen a handful of times. The chain carries TRBV12-3 or TRBV12-4 and TRBJ1-5, with 7 nucleotides matching TRBD1. The CDR3 is 14 residues long. Trimming took 3 bases from V and 8 from J; bases not matched to a gene: 7. DNA of the CDR3: TGTGCCAGCAGTTTGGGCAGGGGGTTGAAGCCCCAGCATTTT. The encoded protein is CASSLGRGLKPQHF.

The chain has TRBV13 and TRBJ1-2; D perhaps matches TRBD1 (6 bases). This CDR3 has 17 amino acids. The germline V gene encodes CDR1 PRHDT and CDR2 FYEKMQ (reference sequence). Trimming removed 1 base at V and 5 bases at J, with 20 bases between. This CDR3 reads CASSLVAGAPQRYGYTF. In DNA, the CDR3 is TGTGCCAGCAGCTTAGTCGCAGGGGCCCCCCAACGATATGGCTACACCTTC.

Worth noting for this clonotype: A read error may produce the germline difference seen at one junction end. The chain combines TRBV12-3 or TRBV12-4 with TRBJ1-2; 12 bases map to TRBD1. The CDR3 is 16 residues long. CDR3 coding DNA: TGTGCCAGCAGGAGGGACAGGGGGCTTGCTAACTATGACTACACCTTC. Translation gives CASRRDRGLANYDYTF.

This clonotype has only one observation. The V gene is TRBV6-6, the J gene TRBJ2-7; no firm D call. Matching the DNA end better, TRBJ2-4 makes the J call doubtful. There are 12 residues in the CDR3. The V gene's germline CDR1 is MNHNY and CDR2 SVGAGI (reference sequence). Here the CDR3 DNA reads TGTGCCAGCAGTTACCAGGAAAACATTCAGTACTTC. Residues: CASSYQENIQYF.

V gene TRBV6-4 combines with J gene TRBJ1-5; a weak D match, TRBD1 (6 bases). The germline V gene encodes CDR1 MRHNA and CDR2 SNTAGT. V dropped 8 bases and J dropped 2 bases, with 13 bases sitting between them. This CDR3 spans 14 amino acids. The CDR3 nucleotides are TGTGCCAGCTTGGGCAGGGGTGGCAATCAGCCCCAGCATTTT. Translating it yields CASLGRGGNQPQHF.

This chain links TRBV28 with TRBJ1-2; a possible D gene is TRBD1 (5 bases). Looked up from germline, CDR1 is MDHEN and CDR2 is SYDVKM. The CDR3 runs to 13 residues. Trimming removed 6 bases from V and 4 bases from J, with 12 bases in between. DNA of the CDR3: TGTGCCAGCAGGAATCAGGGTTCCTATGGCTACACCTTC. Translation gives CASRNQGSYGYTF.

In DNA, the CDR3 is TGCAGTGCTAGAGATCGACTTAACCACGATACGCAGTATTTT. It encodes CSARDRLNHDTQYF. This chain connects TRBV20-1 to TRBJ2-3; D is ambiguous. The CDR3 consists of 14 residues. Germline-derived CDR1 and CDR2 are DFQATT and SNEGSKA (reference sequence). Between the trimmed V and J ends, which lost 0 bases and 6 bases, there was a span of 13 bases.